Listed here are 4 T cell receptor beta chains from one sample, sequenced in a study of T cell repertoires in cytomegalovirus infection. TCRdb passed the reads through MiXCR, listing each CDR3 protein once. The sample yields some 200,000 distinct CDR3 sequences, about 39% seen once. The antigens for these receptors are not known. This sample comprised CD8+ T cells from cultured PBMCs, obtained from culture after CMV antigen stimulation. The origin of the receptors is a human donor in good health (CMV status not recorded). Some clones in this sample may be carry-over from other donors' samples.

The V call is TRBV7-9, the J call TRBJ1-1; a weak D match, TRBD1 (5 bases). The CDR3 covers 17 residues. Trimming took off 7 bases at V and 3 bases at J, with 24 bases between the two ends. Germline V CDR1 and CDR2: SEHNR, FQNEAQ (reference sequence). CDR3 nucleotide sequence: TGTGCCAGCACCCCAAGGCCGACAGTTACCCAGTACACTGAAGCTTTCTTT. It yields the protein CASTPRPTVTQYTEAFF.

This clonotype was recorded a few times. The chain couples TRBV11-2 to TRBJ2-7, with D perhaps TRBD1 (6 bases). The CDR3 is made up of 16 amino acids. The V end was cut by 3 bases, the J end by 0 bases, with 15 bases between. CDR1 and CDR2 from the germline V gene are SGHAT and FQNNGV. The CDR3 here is CASSLPPTGSSYEQYF. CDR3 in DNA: TGTGCCAGCAGCTTGCCCCCCACAGGGAGCTCCTACGAGCAGTACTTC.

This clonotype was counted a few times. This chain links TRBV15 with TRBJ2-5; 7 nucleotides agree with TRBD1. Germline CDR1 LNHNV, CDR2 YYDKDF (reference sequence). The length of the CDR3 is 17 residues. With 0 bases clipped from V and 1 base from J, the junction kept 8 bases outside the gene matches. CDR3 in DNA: TGTGCCACCAGCAGAGATGAATGGGACAGTCTCCAAGAGACCCAGTACTTC. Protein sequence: CATSRDEWDSLQETQYF.

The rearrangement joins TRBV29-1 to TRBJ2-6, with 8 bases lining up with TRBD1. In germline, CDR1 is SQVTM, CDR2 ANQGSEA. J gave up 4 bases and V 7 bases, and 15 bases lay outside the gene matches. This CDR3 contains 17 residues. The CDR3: CSAFQGAGDSGANVLTF. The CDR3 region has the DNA TGCAGCGCATTCCAGGGGGCTGGTGACTCAGGGGCCAACGTCCTGACTTTC. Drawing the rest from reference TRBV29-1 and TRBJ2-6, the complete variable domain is SAVISQKPSRDICQRGTSLTIQCQVDSQVTMMFWYRQQPGQSLTLIATANQGSEATYESGFVIDKFPISRPNLTFSTLTVSNMSPEDSSIYLCSAFQGAGDSGANVLTFGAGSRLTVL.